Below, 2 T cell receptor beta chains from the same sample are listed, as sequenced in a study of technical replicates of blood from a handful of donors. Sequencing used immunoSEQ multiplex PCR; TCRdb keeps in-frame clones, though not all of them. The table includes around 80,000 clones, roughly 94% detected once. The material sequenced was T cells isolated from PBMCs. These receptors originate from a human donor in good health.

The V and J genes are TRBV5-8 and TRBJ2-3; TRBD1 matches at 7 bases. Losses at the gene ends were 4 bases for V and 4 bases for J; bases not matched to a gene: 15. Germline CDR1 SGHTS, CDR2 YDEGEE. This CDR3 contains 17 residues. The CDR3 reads CASSPGDSLSSADTQYF. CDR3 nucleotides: TGTGCCAGCAGCCCCGGGGACAGTCTGAGTTCTGCAGATACGCAGTATTTT.

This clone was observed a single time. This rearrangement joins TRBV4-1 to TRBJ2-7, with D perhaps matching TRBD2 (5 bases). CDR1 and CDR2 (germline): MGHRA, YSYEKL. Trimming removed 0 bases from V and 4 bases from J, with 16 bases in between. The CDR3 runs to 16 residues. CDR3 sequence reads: CASSQEERELGYEQYF. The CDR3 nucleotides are TGCGCCAGCAGCCAAGAGGAGAGGGAGTTGGGGTACGAGCAGTACTTC.